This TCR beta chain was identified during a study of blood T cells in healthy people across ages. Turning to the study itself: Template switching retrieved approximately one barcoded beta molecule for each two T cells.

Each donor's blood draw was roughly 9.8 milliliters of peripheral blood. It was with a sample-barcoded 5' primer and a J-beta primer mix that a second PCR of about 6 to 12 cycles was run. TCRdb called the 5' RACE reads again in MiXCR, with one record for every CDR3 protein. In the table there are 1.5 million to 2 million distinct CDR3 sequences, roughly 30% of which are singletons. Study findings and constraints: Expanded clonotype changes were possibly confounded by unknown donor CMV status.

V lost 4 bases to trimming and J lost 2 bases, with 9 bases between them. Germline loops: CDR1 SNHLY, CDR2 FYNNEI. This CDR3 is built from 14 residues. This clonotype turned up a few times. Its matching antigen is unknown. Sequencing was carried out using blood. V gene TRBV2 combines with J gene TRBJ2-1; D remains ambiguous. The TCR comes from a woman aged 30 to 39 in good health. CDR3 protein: CASSVTGTYNEQFF. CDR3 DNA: TGTGCCAGCAGTGTGACTGGAACCTACAATGAGCAGTTCTTC.